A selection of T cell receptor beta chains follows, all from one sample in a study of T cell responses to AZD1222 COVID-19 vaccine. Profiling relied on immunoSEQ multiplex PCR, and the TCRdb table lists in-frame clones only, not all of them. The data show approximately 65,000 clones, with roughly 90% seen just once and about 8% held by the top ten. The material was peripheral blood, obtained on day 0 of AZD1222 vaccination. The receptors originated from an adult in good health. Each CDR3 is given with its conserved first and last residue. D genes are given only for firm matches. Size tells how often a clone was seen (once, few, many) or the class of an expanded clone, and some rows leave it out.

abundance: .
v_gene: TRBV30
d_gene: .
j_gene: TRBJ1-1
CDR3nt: TGTGCCTGGAGACTGGGCGCGGATGAAGCTTTCTTT
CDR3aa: CAWRLGADEAFF

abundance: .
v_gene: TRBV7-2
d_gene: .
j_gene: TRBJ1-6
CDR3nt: TGTGCCAGCAGCTTAGACAGGTTAAATTCACCCCTCCACTTT
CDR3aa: CASSLDRLNSPLHF

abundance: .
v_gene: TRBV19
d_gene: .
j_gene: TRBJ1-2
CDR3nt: TGTGCCACGTTAAGCGCTGGCTACACCTTC
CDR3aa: CATLSAGYTF

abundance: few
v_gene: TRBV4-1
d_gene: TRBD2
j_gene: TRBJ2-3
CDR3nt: TGCGCCAGCAGCCAAGTAGCGGGAGGCTCTCGGGCAGATACGCAGTATTTT
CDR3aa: CASSQVAGGSRADTQYF

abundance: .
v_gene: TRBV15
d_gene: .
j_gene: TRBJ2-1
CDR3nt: TGTGCCACCGCAGACCCACCTTACAATGAGCAGTTCTTC
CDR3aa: CATADPPYNEQFF

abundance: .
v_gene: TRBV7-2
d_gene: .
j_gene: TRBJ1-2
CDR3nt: TGTGCCAGCACCCTTAGTTCAGGGAACTATGGCTACACCTTC
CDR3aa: CASTLSSGNYGYTF

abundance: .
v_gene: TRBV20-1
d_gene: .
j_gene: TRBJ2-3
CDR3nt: TGCAGTGCTAGTGCCAGGGGTTACAGCACAGATACGCAGTATTTT
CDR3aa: CSASARGYSTDTQYF

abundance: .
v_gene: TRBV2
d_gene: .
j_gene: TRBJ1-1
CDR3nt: TGTGCCAGCAGTGAGCAGGGGCGACACACTGAAGCTTTCTTT
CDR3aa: CASSEQGRHTEAFF

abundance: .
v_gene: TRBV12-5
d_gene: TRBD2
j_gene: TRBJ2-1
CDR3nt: TGTGCTAGTGGCTGGGCCGCGACTAGCGAGACAAGGAATGAGCAGTTCTTC
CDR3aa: CASGWAATSETRNEQFF

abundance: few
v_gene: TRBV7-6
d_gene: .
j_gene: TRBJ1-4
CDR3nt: TGTGCCAGCAGCTTAGCCCCGGGTGAGAAACTGTTTTTT
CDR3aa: CASSLAPGEKLFF

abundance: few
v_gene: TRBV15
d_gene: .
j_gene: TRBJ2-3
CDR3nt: TGTGCCACCCGACCGGACTCGACTAGCACAGATACGCAGTATTTT
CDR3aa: CATRPDSTSTDTQYF

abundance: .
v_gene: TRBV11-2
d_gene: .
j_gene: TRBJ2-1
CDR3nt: TGTGCCAGCAGCTCGAAAGTGAGAGCCAATGAGCAGTTCTTC
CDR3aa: CASSSKVRANEQFF

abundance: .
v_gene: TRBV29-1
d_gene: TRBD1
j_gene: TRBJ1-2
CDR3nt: TGCAGCGTTGTGACAGGGAATAACTATGGCTACACCTTC
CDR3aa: CSVVTGNNYGYTF

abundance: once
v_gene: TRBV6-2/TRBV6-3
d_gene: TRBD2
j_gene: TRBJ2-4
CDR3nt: TGTGCCAGCAGTTACAACGAGCGGGAGATGAAAAACATTCAGTACTTC
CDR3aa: CASSYNEREMKNIQYF

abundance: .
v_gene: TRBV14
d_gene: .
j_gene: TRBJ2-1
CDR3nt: TGTGCCAGCAGCCCGTCCCCGGACCCACACCCCAATGAGCAGTTCTTC
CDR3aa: CASSPSPDPHPNEQFF

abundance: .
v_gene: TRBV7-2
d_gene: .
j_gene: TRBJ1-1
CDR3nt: TGTGCCAGCAGCTTAGCGAGGGGGTCGGGGGCTGAAGCTTTCTTT
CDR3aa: CASSLARGSGAEAFF

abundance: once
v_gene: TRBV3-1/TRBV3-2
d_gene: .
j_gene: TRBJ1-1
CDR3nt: TGTGCCAGCAGCCAAGAGATGTCAGGAGGGACTGAAGCTTTCTTT
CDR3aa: CASSQEMSGGTEAFF

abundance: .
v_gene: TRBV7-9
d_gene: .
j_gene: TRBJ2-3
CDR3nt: TGTGCCAGCAGCTCTACTAGCGATACGCAGTATTTT
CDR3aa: CASSSTSDTQYF

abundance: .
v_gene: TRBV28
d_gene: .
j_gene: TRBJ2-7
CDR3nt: TGTGCCAGCAGTTCCCCCCACGAGCAGTACTTC
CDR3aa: CASSSPHEQYF

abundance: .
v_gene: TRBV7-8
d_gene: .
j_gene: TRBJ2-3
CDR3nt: TGTGCCAGCAGCTTAGAACCTTTGGCAGATACGCAGTATTTT
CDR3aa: CASSLEPLADTQYF

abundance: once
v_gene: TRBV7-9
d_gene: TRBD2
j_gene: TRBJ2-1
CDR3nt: TGTGCCAGCAGCTTAACACTAGCGACTGGCAATGAGCAGTTCTTC
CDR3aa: CASSLTLATGNEQFF

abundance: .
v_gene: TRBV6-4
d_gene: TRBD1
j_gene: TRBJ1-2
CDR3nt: TGTGCCAGCAGTGACGGGACAGGGGGCTATGGCTACACCTTC
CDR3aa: CASSDGTGGYGYTF

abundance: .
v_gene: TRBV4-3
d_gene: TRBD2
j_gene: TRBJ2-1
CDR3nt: TGCGCCAGCAGCCAAGATTCGGTTACCAGCGGGAGCAATGAGCAGTTCTTC
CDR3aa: CASSQDSVTSGSNEQFF

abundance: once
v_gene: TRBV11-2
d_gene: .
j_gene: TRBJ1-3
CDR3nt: TGTGCCAGCAGCTCCTCCCTGAGCTCTGGAAACACCATATATTTT
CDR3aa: CASSSSLSSGNTIYF

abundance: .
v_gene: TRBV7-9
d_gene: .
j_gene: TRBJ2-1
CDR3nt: TGTGCCAGCAGCCCCATAGGTTATGAGCAGTTCTTC
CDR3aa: CASSPIGYEQFF

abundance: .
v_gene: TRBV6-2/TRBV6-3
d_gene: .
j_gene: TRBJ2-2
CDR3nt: TGTGCCAGCAGCGACAGGGAGGCCGGGGAGCTGTTTTTT
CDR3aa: CASSDREAGELFF

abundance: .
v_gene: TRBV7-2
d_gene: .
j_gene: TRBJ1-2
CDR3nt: TGTGCCAGCAGCCTATCCTTGAGCCCACAGACCTATGGCTACACCTTC
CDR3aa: CASSLSLSPQTYGYTF

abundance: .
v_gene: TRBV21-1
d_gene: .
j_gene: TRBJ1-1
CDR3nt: TGTGCCAGCAGCTGGGGAAACACTGAAGCTTTCTTT
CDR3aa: CASSWGNTEAFF

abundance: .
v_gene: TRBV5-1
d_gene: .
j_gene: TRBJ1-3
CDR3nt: TGCGCCAGCAGCTTAGGACAGAGCTCTGGAAACACCATATATTTT
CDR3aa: CASSLGQSSGNTIYF

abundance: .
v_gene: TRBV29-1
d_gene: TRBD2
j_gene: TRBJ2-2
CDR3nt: TGCAGCGTTGCAAAGGCTAGCGGTAACACCGGGGAGCTGTTTTTT
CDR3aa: CSVAKASGNTGELFF

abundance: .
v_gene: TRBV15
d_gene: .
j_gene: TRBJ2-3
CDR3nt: TGTGCCACCAGCAGAGAGGCAAGCGGCCCAGATACGCAGTATTTT
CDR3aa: CATSREASGPDTQYF

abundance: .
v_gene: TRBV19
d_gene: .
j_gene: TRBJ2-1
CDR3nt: TGTGCCAGTAGTATGGTATTCGGCCACAATGAGCAGTTCTTC
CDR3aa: CASSMVFGHNEQFF

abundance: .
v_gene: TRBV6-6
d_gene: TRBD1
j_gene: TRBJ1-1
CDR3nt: TGTGCCAGCAGAATTACGACAGGGCCGAACACTGAAGCTTTCTTT
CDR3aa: CASRITTGPNTEAFF

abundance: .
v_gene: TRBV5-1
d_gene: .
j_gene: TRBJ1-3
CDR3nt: TGCGCCAGCAGCCCAACACAGGGAACGGCTGGAAACACCATATATTTT
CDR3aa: CASSPTQGTAGNTIYF

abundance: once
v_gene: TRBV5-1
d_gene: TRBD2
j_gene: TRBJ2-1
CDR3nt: TGCGCCAGCAGCTCCAGCGGGAGGGAGTACAATGAGCAGTTCTTC
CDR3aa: CASSSSGREYNEQFF

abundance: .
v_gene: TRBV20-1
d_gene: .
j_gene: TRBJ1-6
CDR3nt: TGCAGTGCCTCTTCACCCCTCCACTTT
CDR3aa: CSASSPLHF

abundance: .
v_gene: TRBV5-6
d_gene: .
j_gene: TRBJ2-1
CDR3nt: TGTGCCAGCACCACGTCAGGGGTCCTTGAGCAGTTCTTC
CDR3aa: CASTTSGVLEQFF